The clone carrying this TCR beta chain was counted at least ten times. What it binds is not known. The sample comes from a study of T-cell reconstitution after alpha-beta-depleted transplantation in children. CDR3 size: 15 residues. The V end was cut by 0 bases, the J end by 3 bases, with 15 bases between. CDR1 is DFQATT and CDR2 is SNEGSKA in the germline V gene (reference sequence). Study outcomes and limitations: Two months or so post-transplant, alpha-beta T cells reportedly derived from several hundred expanded graft clones.

The TCRbeta library was prepared with unique molecular identifiers. Via MiXCR, TCRdb re-called the PCR reads, giving one row per CDR3 protein. The table shows over 200,000 distinct CDR3 sequences, with around 9.2% occurring only once. The chain uses TRBV20-1 and TRBJ2-7; perhaps TRBD2 as D (5 bases). This clonotype was sampled from a male patient aged 2 to 9 who had a stem cell transplant for acute myeloid leukemia, so the T cells may come from the graft donor. Material: PBMCs, mostly from graft donor cells, obtained 360 days after TCRalphabeta/CD19-depleted stem cell transplant. The CDR3 sequence: CSARDQPVSGYEQYF. The CDR3 DNA follows: TGCAGTGCTAGAGATCAGCCTGTAAGCGGCTACGAGCAGTACTTC.